The 21 T cell receptor beta chains below were found in one sample sequenced in a study of blood T cell repertoires in COVID-19. Method: immunoSEQ multiplex PCR; TCRdb's copy keeps in-frame clones and lacks some. The sample records some 170,000 clones, more than 75% being singletons. The source material was peripheral blood. Receptor source: a man aged 35-49 years with acute or convalescent COVID-19.

The chain has TRBV19 and TRBJ1-5; D is unclear. The CDR3 consists of 14 residues. V dropped 2 bases and J dropped 4 bases, with 9 bases sitting between them. In germline, CDR1 is LNHDA, CDR2 SQIVND (reference sequence). For the CDR3, the DNA is TGTGCCAGTAGTATATACGGGGTAAATCAGCCCCAGCATTTT. Its translation is CASSIYGVNQPQHF.

The J gene is TRBJ2-3, the V gene TRBV14, with D hard to call. V gave up 6 bases and J gave up 4 bases, with 14 bases separating them. CDR3 size: 14 residues. The germline V gene has CDR1 SGHDN and CDR2 FVKESK. The CDR3 DNA follows: TGTGCCAGCAGTGAGACCCGGGTTCCAGATACGCAGTATTTT. This translates into CASSETRVPDTQYF. The full variable domain, in which reference TRBV14 and TRBJ2-3 provide the parts outside the CDR3, is EAGVTQFPSHSVIEKGQTVTLRCDPISGHDNLYWYRRVMGKEIKFLLHFVKESKQDESGMPNNRFLAERTGGTYSTLKVQPAELEDSGVYFCASSETRVPDTQYFGPGTRLTVL.

This rearrangement joins TRBV5-6 to TRBJ2-1; maybe TRBD2 (5 bases). From germline, CDR1 is SGHDT and CDR2 YYEEEE. Between the trimmed V and J ends, which lost 4 bases and 4 bases, there was a span of 15 bases. CDR3 size: 15 residues. In DNA, the CDR3 is TGTGCCAGCAGCCAAGACTATCCAAAATACAATGAGCAGTTCTTC. Its translation is CASSQDYPKYNEQFF.

The rearrangement uses TRBV3-1 (or the pseudogene TRBV3-2) and TRBJ2-2, with 9 bases matching TRBD2. Trimming at V came to 5 bases and at J to 3 bases, leaving 13 bases not matched to a gene. CDR1 and CDR2 (germline): LGHDT, YNNKEL (reference sequence). The CDR3 has 18 amino acids. The CDR3 bases are TGTGCCAGCAGCAGGGGGGGACTAGCAGCCGGGGACACCGGGGAGCTGTTTTTT. The encoded protein is CASSRGGLAAGDTGELFF.

The rearrangement uses TRBV7-9 and TRBJ1-3; 7 bases align to TRBD1. The CDR3 sequence is 16 residues long. The germline CDR1 and CDR2 sequences are SEHNR and FQNEAQ (reference sequence). V lost 5 bases to trimming and J lost 1 base; unmatched junction nucleotides: 8. The CDR3 DNA is TGTGCCAGCAGCCCAAGGACAGGCGGTTCTGGAAACACCATATATTTT. Protein product: CASSPRTGGSGNTIYF.

This clone appeared a single time. This chain connects TRBV4-3 to TRBJ2-2; TRBD1 matches at 9 bases. Germline trimming cut 1 base from V and 6 bases from J; bases unmatched to any gene: 12. Germline values: CDR1 LGHNA, CDR2 YSLEER. This CDR3 comprises 18 residues. The CDR3 region has the DNA TGCGCCAGCAGCCAAGGGGGACGGGACAGGGCGAAGGCCGGGGAGCTGTTTTTT. Protein product: CASSQGGRDRAKAGELFF.

The chain is built from TRBV28 and TRBJ1-5; no clear D gene. Germline CDR1 reads MDHEN; CDR2 reads SYDVKM. V was pared by 2 bases and J by 4 bases, with 12 bases between. CDR3 size: 15 residues. In DNA form, the CDR3 reads TGTGCCAGCAGTTTAACGACTTCCCTTAATCAGCCCCAGCATTTT. It encodes CASSLTTSLNQPQHF.

This chain joins TRBV9 and TRBJ1-1; D is undetermined. This CDR3 spans 14 amino acids. V was clipped by 1 base and J by 1 base, with 8 bases between them. Germline V gene sequence: CDR1 SGDLS, CDR2 YYNGEE. The CDR3 sequence: CASSVKHQNTEAFF. CDR3 nucleotide sequence: TGTGCCAGCAGCGTAAAACATCAGAACACTGAAGCTTTCTTT.

This rearrangement joins TRBV30 to TRBJ1-1; 8 nucleotides agree with TRBD1. The CDR3 contains 14 residues. The J segment lost 4 bases and the V segment lost 4 bases, leaving 8 bases of the junction unmatched. Germline assignment: CDR1 GTSNPN and CDR2 SVGIG (reference sequence). CDR3 amino acids: CAWNDRGGGTEAFF. CDR3 nucleotide sequence: TGTGCCTGGAATGACAGGGGAGGGGGCACTGAAGCTTTCTTT.

The chain employs TRBV29-1 and TRBJ1-1; D call uncertain. The CDR3 spans 12 residues. Germline CDR1 SQVTM, CDR2 ANQGSEA. The V end was cut by 5 bases, the J end by 3 bases, with 10 bases between. As DNA, the CDR3 is TGCAGCGTTCGTACAGAGTACACTGAAGCTTTCTTT. This encodes CSVRTEYTEAFF.

The DNA of the CDR3 is TGTGCCAGCAGTGTCGGAATAGGGACAGAGCAGTACTTC. Its protein product is CASSVGIGTEQYF. The genes are TRBV2 and TRBJ2-7; perhaps TRBD1 as D (6 bases). From germline, CDR1 is SNHLY and CDR2 FYNNEI. The CDR3 is made up of 13 amino acids. The V end was cut by 4 bases, the J end by 7 bases, with 14 bases between.

This clone is a singleton in its sample. The CDR3 sequence is CASSGTSGGAGELFF. The CDR3, as DNA: TGTGCCAGCAGCGGAACTAGCGGGGGGGCCGGGGAGCTGTTTTTT. V and J are TRBV2 and TRBJ2-2; TRBD2 matches at 13 bases. The trim removed 6 bases at V and 6 bases at J, leaving 4 bases unmatched. CDR3 length: 15 amino acids. CDR1 and CDR2 from the germline V gene are SNHLY and FYNNEI.

The table lists this clone with a few counts. The V call is TRBV18, the J call TRBJ1-5; D is undetermined. The CDR3 covers 15 residues. CDR1 and CDR2 (germline): KGHSH, LQKENI. The V end lost 3 bases, the J end lost 4 bases, and 13 bases lay between the germline ends. The CDR3 protein is CASSPSGVRNQPQHF. As DNA, the CDR3 is TGTGCCAGCTCACCGAGCGGGGTCCGGAATCAGCCCCAGCATTTT.

The chain carries TRBV6-2 or TRBV6-3 and TRBJ1-1, with 10 bases aligning to TRBD1. V lost 4 bases to trimming and J lost 11 bases; unmatched junction nucleotides: 7. The V gene's germline CDR1 is MNHEY and CDR2 SVGEGT. The CDR3 is made up of 13 amino acids. The CDR3 DNA follows: TGTGCCAGCAGTTCCGGGACAGGGGTTTGGGCTTTCTTT. Amino acids: CASSSGTGVWAFF.

The chain carries TRBV5-4 and TRBJ1-1, with TRBD1 matching 7 bases. The CDR3 spans 15 residues. Germline trimming cut 3 bases from V and 1 base from J; bases unmatched to any gene: 6. CDR1 and CDR2 from the germline V gene are SGHNT and YYREEE (reference sequence). The CDR3 here is CASSYTGVQNTEAFF. The CDR3 DNA is TGTGCCAGCAGCTACACAGGGGTTCAGAACACTGAAGCTTTCTTT.

The chain uses TRBV7-9 and TRBJ1-3; D remains ambiguous. The CDR3 is made up of 14 amino acids. Germline CDR1 is SEHNR and CDR2 is FQNEAQ (reference sequence). The V and J ends lost 3 bases and 6 bases respectively, with 12 bases between them. The DNA of the CDR3 is TGTGCCAGCAGCTTCCTCGGGGTGGAAAACACCATATATTTT. Amino acid sequence: CASSFLGVENTIYF.

Only one count was recorded for this clone. The chain has TRBV5-1 and TRBJ1-1; the D is unclear. Germline CDR1 SGHRS, CDR2 YFSETQ. With 4 bases removed from V and 5 bases from J, the gap between germline ends came to 15 bases. This CDR3 has 14 residues. The CDR3 here is CASSLDSPGTEAFF. CDR3 bases: TGCGCCAGCAGCCTCGATAGTCCGGGAACTGAAGCTTTCTTT.

This sequence joins TRBV29-1 and TRBJ2-2; D unclear. Per the germline V gene, CDR1 is SQVTM and CDR2 is ANQGSEA. The V end was cut by 0 bases, the J end by 4 bases, with 6 bases between. There are 13 residues in the CDR3. The CDR3 bases are TGCAGCGTTGAAGAAAACGGCACCGGGGAGCTGTTTTTT. Residues: CSVEENGTGELFF.

The CDR3 spells CASSAITGNAEAFF. CDR3 DNA sequence: TGTGCCAGCAGCGCTATTACAGGGAATGCTGAAGCTTTCTTT. This chain uses TRBV9 with TRBJ1-1, with a weak D call TRBD1 (6 bases). V was trimmed by 3 bases and J by 6 bases, leaving 15 bases between them. The germline V gene has CDR1 SGDLS and CDR2 YYNGEE. This CDR3 has 14 amino acids.

The rearrangement links TRBV2 to TRBJ2-7; D is perhaps TRBD1 (5 bases). CDR3 size: 14 residues. The V end lost 4 bases, the J end lost 2 bases, and 12 bases lay between the germline ends. The germline V gene has CDR1 SNHLY and CDR2 FYNNEI. The CDR3 sequence is CASSGQGPTYEQYF. As DNA, the CDR3 is TGTGCCAGCAGTGGGCAGGGCCCTACCTACGAGCAGTACTTC.

Regarding this clone: Sequence at one end of the junction differs from germline and may be a read error. The chain joins TRBV7-7 to TRBJ2-5; 9 bases align to TRBD1. Germline V gene sequence: CDR1 SSHAT, CDR2 FNYEAQ (reference sequence). CDR3 length: 15 amino acids. Here the CDR3 DNA reads TGTGCTAGCAGCTCGTTAAAGGGGACAGGGGAGACCCAGTACTTC. This encodes CASSSLKGTGETQYF. The entire variable domain, with the rest obtained from reference TRBV7-7 and TRBJ2-5, is as follows: GAGVSQSPRYKVTKRGQDVTLRCDPISSHATLYWYQQALGQGPEFLTYFNYEAQPDKSGLPSDRFSAERPEGSISTLTIQRTEQRDSAMYRCASSSLKGTGETQYFGPGTRLLVL.